The rows below give T cell receptor beta chains drawn from one sample of a study of spatial heterogeneity in lung cancer. One entry per CDR3 protein, called by TCRdb with MiXCR from the 5' RACE reads. Here the sample spans about 27,000 distinct CDR3 sequences, about 7.1% being singletons. The sample here was lung tumor tissue, taken at surgery. The origin of the receptors is a male donor with early-stage non-small cell lung cancer. Each CDR3 is given with its conserved first and last residue. D genes are given only for firm matches. Clone sizes are given selectively: once, few, many, or a class where the clone is expanded.

V	length	D	J	size	DNA	CDR3
TRBV6-5	13	-	TRBJ1-6	many	TGTGCCAGCAGTTACTCCCAGCCTTCACCCCTCCACTTT	CASSYSQPSPLHF
TRBV9	14	-	TRBJ2-7	many	TGTGCCAGCAGCCCTGACGGGGCGAGGGACGAGCAGTACTTC	CASSPDGARDEQYF
TRBV5-4	13	-	TRBJ1-1	many	TGTGCCAGCAGCTTGAGGGAGAACACTGAAGCTTTCTTT	CASSLRENTEAFF
TRBV6-5	13	TRBD1	TRBJ2-7	few	TGTGCCAGCCGGACAGGGACAGCCTACGAGCAGTACTTC	CASRTGTAYEQYF
TRBV20-1	13	-	TRBJ1-4	-	TGCAGTGCTAAACAAGGGGGTAATGAAAAACTGTTTTTT	CSAKQGGNEKLFF
TRBV20-1	11	-	TRBJ2-5	few	TGCAGTGCTAGTAGGTTAGAGACCCAGTACTTC	CSASRLETQYF
TRBV4-2	16	TRBD1	TRBJ1-6	many	TGTGCCAGCAGCCAAGAAGACAGGGCTGCTAATTCACCCCTCCACTTT	CASSQEDRAANSPLHF
TRBV29-1	13	-	TRBJ1-2	many	TGCAGCGTTGAACCGGGCCAAAACTATGGCTACACCTTC	CSVEPGQNYGYTF
TRBV6-6	15	TRBD1	TRBJ1-4	many	TGTGCCAGCAGTTCCACAGGGGAGGGATACGAAAAACTGTTTTTT	CASSSTGEGYEKLFF
TRBV6-2/TRBV6-3	14	-	TRBJ1-5	-	TGTGCCAGCCCAGTTACCGCCGGCAATCAGCCCCAGCATTTT	CASPVTAGNQPQHF
TRBV20-1	12	-	TRBJ1-2	many	TGCAGTGCTAGGCAGCTCCACTATGGCTACACCTTC	CSARQLHYGYTF
TRBV28	16	-	TRBJ1-6	-	TGTGCCAGCAGCCTAGGCTCGGGACTTCCTCCTTCACCCCTCCACTTT	CASSLGSGLPPSPLHF
TRBV30	13	-	TRBJ2-2	-	TGTGCCTGGAGTTGGGGGAAGACCGGGGAGCTGTTTTTT	CAWSWGKTGELFF
TRBV7-6	18	TRBD2	TRBJ2-4	-	TGTGCCAGCTCAGGTTTAGCGGGGGACCCCTTTGACGGAAACATTCAGTACTTC	CASSGLAGDPFDGNIQYF
TRBV5-1	13	-	TRBJ2-2	few	TGCGCCAGCAGGACAGTGAACACCGGGGAGCTGTTTTTT	CASRTVNTGELFF
TRBV28	13	TRBD1	TRBJ1-5	many	TGTGCCAGCAGGACAGGGGGCCCTCAGCCCCAGCATTTT	CASRTGGPQPQHF
TRBV7-2	13	-	TRBJ1-1	many	TGTGCCAGCAGCTTGGGTCGGGGACTCGGAGCTTTCTTT	CASSLGRGLGAFF
TRBV4-2	17	-	TRBJ1-4	medium-sized	TGTGCCAGCAGCCAAGAGGGGAATCCTTCAACTAATGAAAAACTGTTTTTT	CASSQEGNPSTNEKLFF
TRBV23-1	16	-	TRBJ2-7	-	TGCGCCAGCACCTTCCTCCGACAGGTAGCGCCCTACGAGCAGTACTTC	CASTFLRQVAPYEQYF
TRBV29-1	12	-	TRBJ2-6	many	TGCAGCGCCGGGACTGGGGCCAACGTCCTGACTTTC	CSAGTGANVLTF
TRBV2	16	TRBD2	TRBJ2-1	-	TGTGCCAGCAGTGAAAAGTTGGGACTAGCCCGTCATGAGCAGTTCTTC	CASSEKLGLARHEQFF
TRBV9	16	-	TRBJ1-4	many	TGTGCCAGCAGCGGTTGGGACGGTTCGGGAAGTGAAAAACTGTTTTTT	CASSGWDGSGSEKLFF
TRBV5-1	17	-	TRBJ1-1	many	TGCGCCAGCAGCTTGGAGATCGGGGGCAGGGCGACCACTGAAGCTTTCTTT	CASSLEIGGRATTEAFF
TRBV28	10	-	TRBJ2-3	many	TGTGCCATCGGGCGCGATACGCAGTATTTT	CAIGRDTQYF
TRBV2	15	-	TRBJ1-2	-	TGTGCCAGCAGTGAACAGGGAGGCACTAACTATGGCTACACCTTC	CASSEQGGTNYGYTF